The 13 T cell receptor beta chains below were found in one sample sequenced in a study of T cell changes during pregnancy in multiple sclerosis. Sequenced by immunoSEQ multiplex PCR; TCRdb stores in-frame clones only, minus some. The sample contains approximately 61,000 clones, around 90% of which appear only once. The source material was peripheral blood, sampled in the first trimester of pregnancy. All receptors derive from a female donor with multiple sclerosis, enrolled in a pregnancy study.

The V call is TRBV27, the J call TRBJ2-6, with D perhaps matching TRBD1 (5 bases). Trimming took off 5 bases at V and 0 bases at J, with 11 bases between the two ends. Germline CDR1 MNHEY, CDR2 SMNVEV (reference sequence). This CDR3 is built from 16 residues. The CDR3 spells CASSPTDSSGANVLTF. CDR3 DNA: TGTGCCAGCAGTCCGACCGACAGCTCTGGGGCCAACGTCCTGACTTTC.

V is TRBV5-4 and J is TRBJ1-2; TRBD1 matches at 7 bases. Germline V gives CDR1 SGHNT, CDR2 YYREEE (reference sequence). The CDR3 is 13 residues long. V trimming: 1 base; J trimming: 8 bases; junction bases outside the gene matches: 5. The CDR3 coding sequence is TGTGCCAGCAGCTTGCTAACAGGGGAGGGCTACACCTTC. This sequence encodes CASSLLTGEGYTF.

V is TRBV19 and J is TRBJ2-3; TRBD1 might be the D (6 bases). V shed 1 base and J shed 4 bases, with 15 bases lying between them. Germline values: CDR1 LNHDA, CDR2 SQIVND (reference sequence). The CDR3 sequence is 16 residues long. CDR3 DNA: TGTGCCAGTAGTATAGTGGGTGGTGAGGGGGCAGATACGCAGTATTTT. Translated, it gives CASSIVGGEGADTQYF. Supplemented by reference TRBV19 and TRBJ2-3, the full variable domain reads DGGITQSPKYLFRKEGQNVTLSCEQNLNHDAMYWYRQDPGQGLRLIYYSQIVNDFQKGDIAEGYSVSREKKESFPLTVTSAQKNPTAFYLCASSIVGGEGADTQYFGPGTRLTVL.

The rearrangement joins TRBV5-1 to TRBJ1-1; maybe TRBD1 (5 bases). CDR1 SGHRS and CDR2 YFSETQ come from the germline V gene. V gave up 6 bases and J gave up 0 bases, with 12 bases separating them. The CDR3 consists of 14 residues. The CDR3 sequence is CASTFAGLNTEAFF. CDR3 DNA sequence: TGCGCCAGCACCTTTGCAGGGTTGAACACTGAAGCTTTCTTT. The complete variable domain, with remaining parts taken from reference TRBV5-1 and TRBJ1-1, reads KAGVTQTPRYLIKTRGQQVTLSCSPISGHRSVSWYQQTPGQGLQFLFEYFSETQRNKGNFPGRFSGRQFSNSRSEMNVSTLELGDSALYLCASTFAGLNTEAFFGQGTRLTVV.

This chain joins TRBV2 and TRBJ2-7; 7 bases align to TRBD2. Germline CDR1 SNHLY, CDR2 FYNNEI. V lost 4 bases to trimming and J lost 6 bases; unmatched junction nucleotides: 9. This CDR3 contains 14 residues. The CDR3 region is CASSGWTRSGEQYF. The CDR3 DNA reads TGTGCCAGCAGTGGTTGGACTAGGTCGGGCGAGCAGTACTTC.

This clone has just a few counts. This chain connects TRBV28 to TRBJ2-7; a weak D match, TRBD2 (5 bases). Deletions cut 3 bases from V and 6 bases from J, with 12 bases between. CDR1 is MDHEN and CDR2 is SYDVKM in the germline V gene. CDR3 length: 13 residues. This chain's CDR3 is CASSLSSWGEQYF. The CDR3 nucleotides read TGTGCCAGCAGTTTGTCTAGCTGGGGCGAGCAGTACTTC.

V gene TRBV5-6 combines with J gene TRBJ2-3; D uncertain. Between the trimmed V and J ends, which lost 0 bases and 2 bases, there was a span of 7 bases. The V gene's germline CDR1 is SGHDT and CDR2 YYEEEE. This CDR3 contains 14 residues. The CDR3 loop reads CASSLGANTDTQYF. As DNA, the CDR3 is TGTGCCAGCAGCTTGGGGGCCAACACAGATACGCAGTATTTT.

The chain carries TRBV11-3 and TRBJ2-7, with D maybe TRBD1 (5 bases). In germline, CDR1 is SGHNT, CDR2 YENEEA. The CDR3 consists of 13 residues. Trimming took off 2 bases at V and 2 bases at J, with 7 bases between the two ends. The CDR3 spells CASSLQGTYEQYF. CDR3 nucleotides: TGTGCCAGCAGCTTACAGGGAACCTACGAGCAGTACTTC. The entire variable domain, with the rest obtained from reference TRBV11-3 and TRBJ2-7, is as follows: EAGVVQSPRYKIIEKKQPVAFWCNPISGHNTLYWYLQNLGQGPELLIRYENEEAVDDSQLPKDRFSAERLKGVDSTLKIQPAELGDSAVYLCASSLQGTYEQYFGPGTRLTVT.

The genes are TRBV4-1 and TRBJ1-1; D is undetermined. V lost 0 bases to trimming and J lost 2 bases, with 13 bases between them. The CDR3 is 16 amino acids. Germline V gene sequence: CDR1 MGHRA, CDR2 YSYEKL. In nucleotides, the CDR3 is TGCGCCAGCAGCCAAGACCTAGTGAGGTCCAACACTGAAGCTTTCTTT. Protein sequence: CASSQDLVRSNTEAFF.

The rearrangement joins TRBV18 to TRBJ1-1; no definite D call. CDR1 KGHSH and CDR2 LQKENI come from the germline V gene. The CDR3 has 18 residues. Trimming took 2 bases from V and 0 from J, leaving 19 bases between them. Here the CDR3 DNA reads TGTGCCAGCTCACCAGATTATCGGGAGGCGGGGATGAACACTGAAGCTTTCTTT. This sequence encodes CASSPDYREAGMNTEAFF.

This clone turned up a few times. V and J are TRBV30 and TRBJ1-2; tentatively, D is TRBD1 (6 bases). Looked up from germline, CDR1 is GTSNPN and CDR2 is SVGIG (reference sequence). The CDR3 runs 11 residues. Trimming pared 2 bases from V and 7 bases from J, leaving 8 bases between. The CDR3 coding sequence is TGTGCCTGGAGTCGGACAGCTGGCTACACCTTC. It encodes CAWSRTAGYTF.

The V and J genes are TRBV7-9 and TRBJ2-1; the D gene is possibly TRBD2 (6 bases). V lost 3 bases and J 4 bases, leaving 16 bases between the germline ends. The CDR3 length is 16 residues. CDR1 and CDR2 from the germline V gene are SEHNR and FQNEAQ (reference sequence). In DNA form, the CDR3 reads TGTGCCAGCAGCTTGGGGTCCGGGACTTCTTACAATGAGCAGTTCTTC. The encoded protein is CASSLGSGTSYNEQFF.

The CDR3 nucleotides are TGTGCCAGCAGTCATCCTACAGGGTCGCAAGAGCAGTACTTC. Amino acid sequence: CASSHPTGSQEQYF. The rearrangement uses TRBV13 and TRBJ2-7; possibly TRBD1 for D (6 bases). The germline gives CDR1 PRHDT, CDR2 FYEKMQ (reference sequence). Deletions cut 6 bases from V and 7 bases from J, with 19 bases between. The CDR3 length is 14 residues.